This TCR beta chain stems from a study of monozygotic twins with inflammatory bowel disease. There are 14 residues in the CDR3. CDR1 and CDR2 (germline): SGHNT, YYREEE (reference sequence). General study findings and limits: Reduced clonotype sharing with other individuals was observed in IBD patients relative to healthy twins, especially with disease activity.

As regards this clonotype: What it binds is unknown.

Donors each gave roughly 2.5 ml of blood. TCRdb processed the 5' RACE reads again and assigns one entry to each CDR3 protein, with no DNA. The repertoire table contains 150,000 to 200,000 distinct CDR3 sequences. This clonotype was sampled from a human donor with ulcerative colitis or Crohn's disease, or a healthy co-twin of an affected twin (not recorded which). The chain recombines TRBV5-4 with TRBJ2-3; the D call of TRBD1 rests on TCRdb alone, since no DNA is present to check it. Sequenced input: blood. The CDR3 here is CASSPPLGTDTQYF.